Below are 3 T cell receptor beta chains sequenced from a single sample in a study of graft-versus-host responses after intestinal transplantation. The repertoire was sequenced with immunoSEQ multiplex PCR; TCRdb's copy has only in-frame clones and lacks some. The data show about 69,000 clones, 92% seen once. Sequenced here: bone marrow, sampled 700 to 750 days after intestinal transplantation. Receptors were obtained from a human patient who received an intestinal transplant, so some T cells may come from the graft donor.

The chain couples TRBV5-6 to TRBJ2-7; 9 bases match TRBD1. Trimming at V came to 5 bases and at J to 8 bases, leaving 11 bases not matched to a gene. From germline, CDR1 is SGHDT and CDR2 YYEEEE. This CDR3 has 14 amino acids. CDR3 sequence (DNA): TGTGCCAGCAGTGGGTCGGGACAGGGTGTAAAGCAGTACTTC. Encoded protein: CASSGSGQGVKQYF.

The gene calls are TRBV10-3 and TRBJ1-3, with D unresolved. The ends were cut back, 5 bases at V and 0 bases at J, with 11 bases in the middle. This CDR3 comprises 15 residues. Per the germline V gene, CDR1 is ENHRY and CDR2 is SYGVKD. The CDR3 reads CAISKAQSSGNTIYF. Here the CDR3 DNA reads TGTGCCATCAGTAAAGCCCAGAGCTCTGGAAACACCATATATTTT.

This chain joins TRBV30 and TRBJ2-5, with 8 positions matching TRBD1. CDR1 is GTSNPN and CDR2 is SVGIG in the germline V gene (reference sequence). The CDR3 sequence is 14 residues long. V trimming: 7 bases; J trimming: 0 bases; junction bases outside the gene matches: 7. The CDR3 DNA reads TGTGCCTCCTATACACAGGGGGACCAAGAGACCCAGTACTTC. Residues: CASYTQGDQETQYF.